These 25 T cell receptor beta chains were sequenced from one sample in a study of shared clonotypes between healthy human individuals. Measured with immunoSEQ multiplex PCR; TCRdb has only the in-frame clones, and not every one. Seen here are about 2.3 million clones, about nine tenths observed once, and the top ten hold 0.37%. The source material was naive CD4+ T cells from PBMCs. Indicated subset: CD45RA+ positively selected. Receptors originate from a young man in good health. Some clones in this sample may be carry-over from other donors' samples.

Of note for this clone: This sample also contains other DNA sequences that code for the same CDR3. The chain employs TRBV25-1 and TRBJ2-5; 7 positions match TRBD1. Losses at the gene ends were 6 bases for V and 5 bases for J; bases not matched to a gene: 6. Looked up from germline, CDR1 is MGHDK and CDR2 is SYGVNS. The CDR3 has 13 amino acids. CDR3 sequence: CASSRQGGETQYF. CDR3 bases: TGTGCCAGCAGCAGACAGGGCGGGGAGACCCAGTACTTC.

This clone was observed a few times. The same CDR3 can be traced to other DNA sequences in this sample. This rearrangement joins TRBV7-9 to TRBJ1-1; D call uncertain. V was shortened by 2 bases and J by 3 bases, with 7 bases between the two germline ends. The CDR3 has 13 residues. From germline, CDR1 is SEHNR and CDR2 FQNEAQ (reference sequence). CDR3 region: CASSLRRDTEAFF. As DNA, the CDR3 is TGTGCCAGCAGCTTAAGGCGGGACACTGAAGCTTTCTTT. Full variable domain (rest looked up from reference TRBV7-9 and TRBJ1-1): DTGVSQNPRHKITKRGQNVTFRCDPISEHNRLYWYRQTLGQGPEFLTYFQNEAQLEKSRLLSDRFSAERPKGSFSTLEIQRTEQGDSAMYLCASSLRRDTEAFFGQGTRLTVV.

The chain employs TRBV30 and TRBJ2-1; no clear D. This CDR3 has 12 residues. Germline CDR1 and CDR2: GTSNPN and SVGIG (reference sequence). Trimming cost V 4 bases and J 6 bases, with 10 bases left between them. CDR3 sequence reads: CAWISRVNEQFF. In DNA form, the CDR3 reads TGTGCCTGGATAAGTAGGGTCAATGAGCAGTTCTTC.

V and J are TRBV6-1 and TRBJ1-4; D not certain. CDR3 length equals 14 residues. V was clipped by 7 bases and J by 10 bases, with 19 bases between them. Germline V lookup: CDR1 MNHNS, CDR2 SASEGT. CDR3 protein: CASTPAGFFGKLFF. For the CDR3, the DNA is TGTGCCAGCACTCCAGCTGGGTTTTTTGGAAAACTGTTTTTT.

The CDR3 sequence: CASSIQASSGRNTDTQYF. The CDR3 DNA is TGTGCCAGTAGTATCCAAGCCTCTAGCGGGAGGAACACAGATACGCAGTATTTT. This chain uses TRBV19 with TRBJ2-3, with 11 bases lining up with TRBD2. This CDR3 has 18 amino acids. Germline V gene sequence: CDR1 LNHDA, CDR2 SQIVND (reference sequence). V lost 3 bases to trimming and J lost 2 bases; unmatched junction nucleotides: 10.

Here the CDR3 DNA reads TGTGCCAGCAGCTTAGGGCTACAGGGGGATAACTATGGCTACACCTTC. Translated, it gives CASSLGLQGDNYGYTF. The chain has TRBV7-6 and TRBJ1-2; TRBD1 aligns across 8 bases. The CDR3 runs to 16 residues. CDR1 is SGHVS and CDR2 is FNYEAQ in the germline V gene. Trimming cost V 1 base and J 1 base; bases outside gene matches: 5.

In its sample, this clone was seen once. The rearrangement links TRBV7-2 to TRBJ2-1; 8 bases are shared with TRBD2. The CDR3 loop spans 15 amino acids. Germline lookup yields CDR1 SGHTA and CDR2 FQGNSA. V lost 4 bases to trimming and J lost 2 bases; unmatched junction nucleotides: 4. The CDR3 coding sequence is TGTGCCAGCAGCTCGGGACTAGTGCCCTACAATGAGCAGTTCTTC. Amino acids: CASSSGLVPYNEQFF.

The gene calls are TRBV2 and TRBJ2-3; TRBD2 might be the D (7 bases). The CDR3 covers 12 residues. Trimming pared 6 bases from V and 12 bases from J, leaving 16 bases between. Germline V gives CDR1 SNHLY, CDR2 FYNNEI. The CDR3 DNA is TGTGCCAGCAGCGAGCGGGGACAACTTCAGTATTTT. The encoded protein is CASSERGQLQYF.

The genes are TRBV28 and TRBJ1-4; D call uncertain. Germline CDR1 and CDR2: MDHEN and SYDVKM. V shed 7 bases and J shed 7 bases, with 16 bases lying between them. The CDR3 loop spans 14 amino acids. The CDR3 DNA reads TGTGCCAGCAACCAGGCGGGGTTGGGTGAAAAACTGTTTTTT. Its translation: CASNQAGLGEKLFF.

This clone was seen a handful of times. The chain is built from TRBV2 and TRBJ1-1; TRBD1 aligns across 9 bases. This CDR3 has 14 amino acids. V gave up 6 bases and J gave up 1 base; unmatched junction bases: 3. Germline V gives CDR1 SNHLY, CDR2 FYNNEI. The CDR3 DNA reads as TGTGCCAGCAGAGGGGGACAGGGGAACACTGAAGCTTTCTTT. It specifies CASRGGQGNTEAFF.

This chain joins TRBV18 and TRBJ2-2; D is possibly TRBD1 (5 bases). The CDR3 sequence is 14 residues long. Germline CDR1 and CDR2: KGHSH and LQKENI. The V and J ends lost 5 bases and 4 bases respectively, with 11 bases between them. The CDR3 region is CASSAQGGTGELFF. The DNA of the CDR3 is TGTGCCAGCTCAGCCCAGGGCGGCACCGGGGAGCTGTTTTTT.

The chain carries TRBV7-9 and TRBJ1-2; TRBD1 matches at 9 bases. V gave up 3 bases and J gave up 5 bases; unmatched junction bases: 10. The V gene's germline CDR1 is SEHNR and CDR2 FQNEAQ (reference sequence). The CDR3 is 16 residues long. Written as DNA, the CDR3 is TGTGCCAGCAGCTTGTGGCCCGGGACAGGGCTTTATGGCTACACCTTC. It translates to CASSLWPGTGLYGYTF.

The chain employs TRBV6-6 and TRBJ1-3, with D hard to call. V shed 4 bases and J shed 0 bases, with 13 bases lying between them. Germline CDR1 MNHNY, CDR2 SVGAGI (reference sequence). The CDR3 covers 16 residues. The CDR3 DNA sequence: TGTGCCAGCAGTTCCCGGACGGCGGACTCTGGAAACACCATATATTTT. Residues: CASSSRTADSGNTIYF.

The chain is built from TRBV5-4 and TRBJ1-2; D gene ambiguous. In germline, CDR1 is SGHNT, CDR2 YYREEE (reference sequence). Trimming took 9 bases from V and 5 from J, leaving 17 bases between them. This CDR3 is built from 13 residues. Here the CDR3 DNA reads TGTGCCACCAACAATCCAACAGATTATGGCTACACCTTC. Its protein is CATNNPTDYGYTF.

The rearrangement links TRBV5-5 to TRBJ1-2, with TRBD1 identical over 11 bases. This CDR3 is built from 15 residues. Unmatched junction bases numbered 4, after V lost 1 base and J lost 5 bases. The germline V gene has CDR1 SGHKS and CDR2 YYEKEE (reference sequence). CDR3 DNA: TGTGCCAGCAGCTTGCCCGGGGACAGGGGGTATGGCTACACCTTC. Protein: CASSLPGDRGYGYTF.

This CDR3 is CASEGGASNQPQHF. CDR3 bases: TGTGCCAGCGAGGGGGGGGCCAGCAATCAGCCCCAGCATTTT. This sequence joins TRBV2 and TRBJ1-5; possible D gene TRBD1, 6 bases. The germline gives CDR1 SNHLY, CDR2 FYNNEI. Trimming took 8 bases from V and 1 from J, leaving 12 bases between them. The CDR3 is 14 amino acids.

The rearrangement links TRBV7-9 to TRBJ2-7; 9 nucleotides agree with TRBD2. The CDR3 is 16 amino acids. The V and J ends lost 4 bases and 3 bases, in that order; junction bases with no gene match: 10. Germline assignment: CDR1 SEHNR and CDR2 FQNEAQ (reference sequence). In DNA form, the CDR3 reads TGTGCCAGCAGCTCCCGACTAGCGGCCTCAAACTACGAGCAGTACTTC. It encodes CASSSRLAASNYEQYF.

V is TRBV6-5 and J is TRBJ1-5; tentatively, D is TRBD1 (5 bases). The CDR3 is 14 residues long. The V and J ends lost 6 bases and 4 bases respectively, with 13 bases between them. CDR1 is MNHEY and CDR2 is SVGAGI in the germline V gene. The DNA for the CDR3 is TGTGCCAGCAGCTTGGGACTGCTGAATCAGCCCCAGCATTTT. Residues: CASSLGLLNQPQHF.

This chain joins TRBV2 and TRBJ2-3; the match to TRBD1 covers 8 bases. J lost 4 bases, V lost 8 bases, and 8 bases had no gene match. CDR1 is SNHLY, CDR2 FYNNEI, per germline. This CDR3 has 14 amino acids. The CDR3 is CASGSGTGADTQYF. DNA for the CDR3: TGTGCCAGCGGCTCCGGGACAGGTGCAGATACGCAGTATTTT.

This chain joins TRBV15 and TRBJ1-1, with no clear D. Trimming took 4 bases from V and 6 from J, leaving 9 bases between them. The germline CDR1 and CDR2 sequences are LNHNV and YYDKDF (reference sequence). This CDR3 is 12 amino acids long. The CDR3 sequence is CATSMGHAEAFF. CDR3 DNA: TGTGCCACCAGCATGGGTCACGCTGAAGCTTTCTTT.

The gene calls are TRBV5-6 and TRBJ2-5, with a weak D call TRBD1 (6 bases). This CDR3 spans 14 amino acids. CDR1 SGHDT and CDR2 YYEEEE come from the germline V gene. Deletions cut 4 bases from V and 2 bases from J, with 12 bases between. This CDR3 reads CASSKRDRQETQYF. Written as DNA, the CDR3 is TGTGCCAGCAGCAAGAGAGACAGGCAAGAGACCCAGTACTTC.

The J gene is TRBJ2-7, the V gene TRBV10-3; perhaps TRBD1 as D (6 bases). CDR1 is ENHRY, CDR2 SYGVKD, per germline. The ends were cut back, 10 bases at V and 0 bases at J, with 13 bases in the middle. The CDR3 is 13 residues long. CDR3 in DNA: TGTGCCAGTTCCGGGACACACTCCTACGAGCAGTACTTC. It encodes CASSGTHSYEQYF.

The chain joins TRBV5-1 to TRBJ1-4, with 7 bases lining up with TRBD1. Germline loops: CDR1 SGHRS, CDR2 YFSETQ. The CDR3 totals 17 residues. The V segment lost 1 base and the J segment 0 bases; nucleotides outside the gene matches: 6. For the CDR3, the DNA is TGCGCCAGCAGCTTGACCGCCGGACAGGCAACTAATGAAAAACTGTTTTTT. This encodes CASSLTAGQATNEKLFF. Supplemented by reference TRBV5-1 and TRBJ1-4, the full variable domain reads KAGVTQTPRYLIKTRGQQVTLSCSPISGHRSVSWYQQTPGQGLQFLFEYFSETQRNKGNFPGRFSGRQFSNSRSEMNVSTLELGDSALYLCASSLTAGQATNEKLFFGSGTQLSVL.

The CDR3 nucleotides are TGCGCCAGCAGCAGGGGGCAGGGAAACACCATATATTTT. Protein: CASSRGQGNTIYF. The chain couples TRBV5-1 to TRBJ1-3; 7 bases are a match to TRBD1. CDR1 and CDR2 from the germline V gene are SGHRS and YFSETQ. The J segment lost 4 bases and the V segment lost 4 bases, leaving 2 bases of the junction unmatched. CDR3 length equals 13 residues.

V gene TRBV6-5 combines with J gene TRBJ2-7, with TRBD1 identical over 8 bases. This CDR3 has 15 amino acids. From germline, CDR1 is MNHEY and CDR2 SVGAGI. Losses at the gene ends were 2 bases for V and 3 bases for J; bases not matched to a gene: 6. CDR3 amino acids: CASSYRGTGVYEQYF. The CDR3 DNA follows: TGTGCCAGCAGTTACCGGGGGACAGGAGTCTACGAGCAGTACTTC.